This is a list of T cell receptor beta chains from one sample in a study of tumor and adjacent non-tumor tissue in lung cancer. TCRdb reprocessed the multiplex PCR reads via MiXCR and lists one record per CDR3 protein. The data contain tens of thousands of distinct CDR3 sequences, more than 75% of them seen just once; the ten biggest clones take up 45%. The material sequenced was distant non-tumor lung tissue. The receptor set was obtained from a man between 60 and 70 years old with non-small cell lung cancer. Each CDR3 is given with its conserved first and last residue. Each record gives: V gene, J gene, clone size, CDR3 protein. Size values are once, few and many counts, or a class for expanded clones, and some rows have none.

TRBV6-6	TRBJ1-4	.	CANFGRGGAGREKLFF
TRBV6-1	TRBJ2-2	.	CASSESASNTGEQFF
TRBV10-3	TRBJ2-7	few	CVISDGTGSNEQYF
TRBV29-1	TRBJ2-1	.	CGGAGLSYNEQFF
TRBV7-9	TRBJ2-1	.	CASSIRTGSPEQSF
TRBV5-5	TRBJ1-3	.	CARSRGNNGNTICF
TRBV29-1	TRBJ2-5	few	CSAIVRGRVGETQYF
TRBV7-9	TRBJ2-4	many	CASSPTSGEAKNIQYF
TRBV12-3/TRBV12-4	TRBJ2-1	many	CASSSGWNEQFF
TRBV7-8	TRBJ2-6	.	CASSEKRGGAKVLTF
TRBV6-5	TRBJ1-1	once	CASSYSSQVSTEAFF
TRBV11-2	TRBJ2-7	.	CANTGGKGGNRTYEQYF
TRBV6-4	TRBJ2-2	few	CASSPTVAGAPGELFF
TRBV2	TRBJ2-7	.	CVSSEVGYGYEQYF
TRBV4-1	TRBJ1-1	.	CADSHGSEAFF
TRBV20-1	TRBJ2-7	many	CSARQGARTRNEQYF
TRBV6-6	TRBJ1-5	.	CGSSDRGSQHQHF
TRBV30	TRBJ2-5	.	CAGLAKSTEAQYF
TRBV4-2	TRBJ2-2	.	CASSKANFAGELFF
TRBV5-6	TRBJ1-1	.	CTSSPGFLLTEAFF
TRBV7-7	TRBJ2-7	.	CASSRGSSCDQYF
TRBV20-1	TRBJ2-3	many	CSAEQSGRARPDTQYF
TRBV29-1	TRBJ1-2	.	CGVIGDDYGYTF
TRBV6-1	TRBJ2-7	.	CASTETLDFYEQYF
TRBV4-2	TRBJ2-2	once	CASSQANLAGELLF
TRBV13	TRBJ2-3	.	CASSLASQNTDKQYF
TRBV24-1	TRBJ2-4	.	CATSDARVGTGSIAKNIQYF
TRBV6-1	TRBJ1-1	.	CASNENLQGATFF
TRBV7-9	TRBJ2-5	few	CASSLAQGAGEAQYF
TRBV29-1	TRBJ2-3	.	CSVIVHTQYF
TRBV28	TRBJ1-6	.	CASSPTGASNYPLHF
TRBV5-1	TRBJ2-7	many	CASSPFSGTGREQYF
TRBV6-5	TRBJ2-6	.	CASSYMLCGAKVLTF
TRBV4-1	TRBJ1-1	.	CASSRGQTRDTEALF
TRBV29-1	TRBJ2-5	.	CSVEIGVQETQHF
TRBV10-3	TRBJ1-5	.	CAISGAGNQPQHF
TRBV29-1	TRBJ2-1	once	CSVAEGLNEQFF
TRBV11-2	TRBJ2-1	few	CASSLEAGGEQFF
TRBV9	TRBJ2-7	.	CASSPEGTVYEQYF
TRBV11-1	TRBJ2-5	.	CACSPPWQETQYF
TRBV29-1	TRBJ2-6	.	CSVDPGVAGAGVNVLTF
TRBV6-5	TRBJ2-5	.	CASSPNLGLRETQYF
TRBV24-1	TRBJ2-7	.	CATSVSQGYEQYF
TRBV2	TRBJ2-1	many	CASRLPGTSVVRQFF
TRBV14	TRBJ2-4	.	CASSQDRLAEVGNIQYF
TRBV20-1	TRBJ2-1	.	CNARLAGDGNEQFF
TRBV29-1	TRBJ1-2	medium-sized	CSVDWEGYGYTF
TRBV29-1	TRBJ1-5	.	CGVGSGGNQPQHF
TRBV7-8	TRBJ1-6	few	CASSLAEGSPLHF
TRBV4-1	TRBJ2-7	.	CASSRKPILNRGWPYERYF
TRBV5-6	TRBJ2-4	.	CDSSFRDVDIQYF
TRBV28	TRBJ2-1	.	CVSSTAGGRDLNEQFF
TRBV11-3	TRBJ2-1	.	CASSLNQLAGLDEQSF
TRBV6-2/TRBV6-3	TRBJ2-2	many	CASKWTYNTGELFF